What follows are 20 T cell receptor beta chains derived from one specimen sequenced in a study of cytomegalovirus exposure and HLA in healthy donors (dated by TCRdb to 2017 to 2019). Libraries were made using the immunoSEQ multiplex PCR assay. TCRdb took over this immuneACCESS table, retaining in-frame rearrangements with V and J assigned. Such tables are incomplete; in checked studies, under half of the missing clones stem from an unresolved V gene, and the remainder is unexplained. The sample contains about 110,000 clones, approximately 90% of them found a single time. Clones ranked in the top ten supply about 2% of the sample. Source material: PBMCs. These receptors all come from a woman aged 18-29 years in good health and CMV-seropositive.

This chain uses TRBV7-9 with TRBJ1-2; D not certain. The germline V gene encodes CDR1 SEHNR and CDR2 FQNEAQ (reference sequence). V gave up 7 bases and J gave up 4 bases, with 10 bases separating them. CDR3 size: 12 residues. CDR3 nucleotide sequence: TGTGCCAGCAAGCCGGAGCCCTATGGCTACACCTTC. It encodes CASKPEPYGYTF. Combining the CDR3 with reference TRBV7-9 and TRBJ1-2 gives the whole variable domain DTGVSQNPRHKITKRGQNVTFRCDPISEHNRLYWYRQTLGQGPEFLTYFQNEAQLEKSRLLSDRFSAERPKGSFSTLEIQRTEQGDSAMYLCASKPEPYGYTFGSGTRLTVV.

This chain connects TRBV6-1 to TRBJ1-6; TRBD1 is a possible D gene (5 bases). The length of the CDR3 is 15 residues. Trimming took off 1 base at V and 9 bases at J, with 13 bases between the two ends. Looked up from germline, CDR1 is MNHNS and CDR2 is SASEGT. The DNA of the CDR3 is TGTGCCAGCAGTGAAGTCGGGGGAACTGGTTCACCCCTCCACTTT. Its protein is CASSEVGGTGSPLHF.

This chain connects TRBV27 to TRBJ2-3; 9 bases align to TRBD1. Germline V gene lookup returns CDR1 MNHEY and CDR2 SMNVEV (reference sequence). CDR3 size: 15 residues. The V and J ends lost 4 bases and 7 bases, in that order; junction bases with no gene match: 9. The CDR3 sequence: CASSSPGQGIHTQYF. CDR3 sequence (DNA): TGTGCCAGCAGTTCCCCGGGACAGGGTATTCATACGCAGTATTTT.

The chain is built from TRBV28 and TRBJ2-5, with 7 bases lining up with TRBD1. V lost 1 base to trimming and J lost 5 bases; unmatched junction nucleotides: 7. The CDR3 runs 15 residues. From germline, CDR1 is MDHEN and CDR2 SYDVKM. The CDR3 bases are TGTGCCAGCAGTTTATCAGGGGGTCTGCTGGAGACCCAGTACTTC. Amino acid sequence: CASSLSGGLLETQYF.

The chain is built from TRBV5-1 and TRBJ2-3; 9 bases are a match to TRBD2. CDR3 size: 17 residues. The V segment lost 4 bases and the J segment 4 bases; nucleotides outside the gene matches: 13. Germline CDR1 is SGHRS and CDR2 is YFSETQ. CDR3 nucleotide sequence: TGCGCCAGCAGCCCCGCGCGGGGCGGGGGGGGCCCAGATACGCAGTATTTT. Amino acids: CASSPARGGGGPDTQYF.

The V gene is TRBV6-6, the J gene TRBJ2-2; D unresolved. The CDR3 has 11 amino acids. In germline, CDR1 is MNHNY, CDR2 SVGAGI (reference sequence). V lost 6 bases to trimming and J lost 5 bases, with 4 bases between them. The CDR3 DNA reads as TGTGCCAGCAGAGAGACCGGGGAGCTGTTTTTT. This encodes CASRETGELFF.

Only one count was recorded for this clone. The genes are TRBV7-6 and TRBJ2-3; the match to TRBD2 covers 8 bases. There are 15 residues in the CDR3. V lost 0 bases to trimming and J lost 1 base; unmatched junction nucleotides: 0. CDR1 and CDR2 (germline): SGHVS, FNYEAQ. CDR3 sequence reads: CASSLASGGTDTQYF. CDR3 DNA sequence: TGTGCCAGCAGCTTAGCTAGCGGGGGCACAGATACGCAGTATTTT.

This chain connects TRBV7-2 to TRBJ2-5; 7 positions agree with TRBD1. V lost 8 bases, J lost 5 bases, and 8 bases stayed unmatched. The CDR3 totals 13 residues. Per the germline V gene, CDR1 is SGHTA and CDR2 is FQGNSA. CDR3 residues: CASPGTARETQYF. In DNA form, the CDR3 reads TGTGCCAGCCCAGGGACAGCCCGCGAGACCCAGTACTTC.

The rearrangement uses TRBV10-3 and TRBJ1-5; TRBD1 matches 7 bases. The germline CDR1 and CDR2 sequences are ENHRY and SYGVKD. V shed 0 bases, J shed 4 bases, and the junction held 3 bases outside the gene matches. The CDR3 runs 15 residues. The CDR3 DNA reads TGTGCCATCAGTGAGTCGACCAGGGGGAATCAGCCCCAGCATTTT. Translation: CAISESTRGNQPQHF.

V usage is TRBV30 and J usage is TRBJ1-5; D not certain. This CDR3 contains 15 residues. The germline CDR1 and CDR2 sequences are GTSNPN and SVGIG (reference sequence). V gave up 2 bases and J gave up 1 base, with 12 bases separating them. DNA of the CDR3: TGTGCCTGGAGTACCGTGTCCAGGAGCAATCAGCCCCAGCATTTT. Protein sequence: CAWSTVSRSNQPQHF.

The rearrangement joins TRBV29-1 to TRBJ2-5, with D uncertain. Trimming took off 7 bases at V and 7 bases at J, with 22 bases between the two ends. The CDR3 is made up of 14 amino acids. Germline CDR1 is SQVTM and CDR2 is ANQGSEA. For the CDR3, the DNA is TGCAGCGCTACTATATACGGCGGTCCGGGGACCCAGTACTTC. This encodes CSATIYGGPGTQYF.

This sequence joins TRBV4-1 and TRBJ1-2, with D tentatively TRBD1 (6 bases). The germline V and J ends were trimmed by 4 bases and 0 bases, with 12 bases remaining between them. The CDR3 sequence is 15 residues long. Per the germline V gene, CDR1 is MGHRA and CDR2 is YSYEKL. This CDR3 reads CASSREGGANYGYTF. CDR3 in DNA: TGCGCCAGCAGCCGCGAAGGGGGAGCTAACTATGGCTACACCTTC.

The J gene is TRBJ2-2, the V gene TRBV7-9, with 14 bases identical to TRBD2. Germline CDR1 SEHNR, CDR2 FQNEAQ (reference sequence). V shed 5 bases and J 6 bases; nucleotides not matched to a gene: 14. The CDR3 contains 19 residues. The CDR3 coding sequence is TGTGCCAGCAGCCCCGGACTAGCGGGGGGCTTCTATAAAGCCGGGGAGCTGTTTTTT. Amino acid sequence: CASSPGLAGGFYKAGELFF.

CDR3 DNA: TGTGCCACGCGGGGGGGCAATGAGCAGTTCTTC. This sequence encodes CATRGGNEQFF. This sequence joins TRBV10-3 and TRBJ2-1; 9 nucleotides align to TRBD2. Germline V lookup: CDR1 ENHRY, CDR2 SYGVKD. The CDR3 sequence is 11 residues long. J gave up 6 bases and V 10 bases, and 1 base lay outside the gene matches.

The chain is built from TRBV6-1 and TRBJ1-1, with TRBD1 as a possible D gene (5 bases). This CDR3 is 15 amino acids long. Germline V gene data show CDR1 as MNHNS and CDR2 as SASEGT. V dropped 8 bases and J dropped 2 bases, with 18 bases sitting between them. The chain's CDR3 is CASPRNRHINTEAFF. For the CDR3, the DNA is TGTGCCAGCCCGAGGAACAGGCATATTAACACTGAAGCTTTCTTT.

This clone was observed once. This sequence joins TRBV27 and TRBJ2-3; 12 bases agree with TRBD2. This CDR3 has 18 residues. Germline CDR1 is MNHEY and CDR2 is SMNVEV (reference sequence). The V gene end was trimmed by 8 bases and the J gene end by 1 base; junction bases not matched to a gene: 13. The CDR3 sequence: CASGTGLAGTLGTDTQYF. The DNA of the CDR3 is TGTGCCAGCGGGACTGGACTAGCGGGGACCTTAGGCACAGATACGCAGTATTTT.

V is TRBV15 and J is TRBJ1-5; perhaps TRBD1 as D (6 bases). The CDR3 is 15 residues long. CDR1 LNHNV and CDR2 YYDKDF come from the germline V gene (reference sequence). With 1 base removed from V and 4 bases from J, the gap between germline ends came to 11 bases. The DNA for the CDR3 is TGTGCCACCAGCAGAGTTACAGGGCTTAATCAGCCCCAGCATTTT. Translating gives CATSRVTGLNQPQHF.

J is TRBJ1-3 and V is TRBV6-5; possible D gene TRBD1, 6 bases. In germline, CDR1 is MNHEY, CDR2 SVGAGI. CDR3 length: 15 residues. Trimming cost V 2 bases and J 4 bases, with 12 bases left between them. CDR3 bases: TGTGCCAGCAGTTACGGGGGGGCACGAGGAAACACCATATATTTT. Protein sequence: CASSYGGARGNTIYF.

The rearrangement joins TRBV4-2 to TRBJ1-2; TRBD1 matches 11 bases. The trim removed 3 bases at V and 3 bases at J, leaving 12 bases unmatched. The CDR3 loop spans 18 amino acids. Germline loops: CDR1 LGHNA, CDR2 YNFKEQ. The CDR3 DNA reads TGTGCCAGCAGCCACCGAGGACAGGGGGCGCGGAGTCACTATGGCTACACCTTC. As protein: CASSHRGQGARSHYGYTF.

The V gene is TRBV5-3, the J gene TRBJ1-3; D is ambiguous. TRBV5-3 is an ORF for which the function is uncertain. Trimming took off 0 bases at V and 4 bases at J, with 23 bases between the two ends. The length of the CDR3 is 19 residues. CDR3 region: CARSLDGAIRPELGNTIYF. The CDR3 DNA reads TGTGCCAGAAGCTTGGACGGTGCGATCAGGCCAGAGTTGGGAAACACCATATATTTT.